The clone carrying this T cell receptor (beta chain) was picked up many times. The data stem from a study of T cells in Graves' hyperthyroidism and ophthalmopathy. Germline CDR1 is LGHDT and CDR2 is YNNKEL (reference sequence). The CDR3 is 16 amino acids. The V and J ends lost 1 base and 6 bases, in that order; junction bases with no gene match: 3. Amplification yielded TCR beta CDR3 regions, with RNA transcripts as the source. TCR CDR3 underwent first-round RT-PCR with the HTBI primer set. TCRdb reanalysed the multiplex PCR reads using MiXCR and keeps one entry per CDR3 protein. The sample records a few hundred thousand distinct CDR3 sequences, roughly an eighth being singletons.

J is TRBJ2-2 and V is TRBV3-1; 12 nucleotides agree with TRBD2. The sequenced sample was blood. The sequence came from a woman between 18 and 29 years old with Graves' hyperthyroidism. CDR3 loop: CASSQGTSGNAGELFF. The CDR3 nucleotides read TGTGCCAGCAGCCAAGGGACTAGCGGGAATGCCGGGGAGCTGTTTTTT. Full variable domain (outside the CDR3, taken from reference TRBV3-1 and TRBJ2-2): DTAVSQTPKYLVTQMGNDKSIKCEQNLGHDTMYWYKQDSKKFLKIMFSYNNKELIINETVPNRFSPKSPDKAHLNLHINSLELGDSAVYFCASSQGTSGNAGELFFGEGSRLTVL.